Sequencing of this T cell receptor beta chain was carried out in a study of T cell changes during pregnancy in multiple sclerosis. V shed 6 bases, J shed 7 bases, and the junction held 12 bases outside the gene matches. Germline CDR1 reads SGHAT; CDR2 reads FQNNGV. This CDR3 region has 15 residues. This table comes from immunoSEQ multiplex PCR, and its TCRdb copy is limited to in-frame clones, with some not included. The repertoire holds 35,000 to 40,000 clones, with 80% to 95% as singletons. This sample comprised CD4+ T cells from peripheral blood mononuclear cells, obtained in the third trimester of pregnancy. This receptor was taken from a female donor in good health, enrolled as a control in a pregnancy study. This rearrangement joins TRBV11-2 to TRBJ2-5; 9 bases line up with TRBD2. The CDR3 here is CASRPPGLALGTQYF. CDR3 sequence (DNA): TGTGCCAGCAGGCCACCGGGACTAGCTCTGGGGACCCAGTACTTC.